Listed below are T cell receptor beta chains from one sample, sequenced in a study of monozygotic twins with inflammatory bowel disease. TCRdb re-called the 5' RACE reads and shows each CDR3 protein once, DNA omitted. The sample has around 410,000 distinct CDR3 sequences, and its top ten clones hold approximately 2.3%. Sequencing was performed on blood. The receptors were gathered from a human donor with ulcerative colitis or Crohn's disease, or a healthy co-twin of an affected twin (not recorded which). Both conserved end residues are part of each CDR3.

v_gene	j_gene	len	CDR3aa
TRBV7-9	TRBJ2-7	15	CASSHGGIDPYEQYF
TRBV5-4	TRBJ1-1	14	CASSLEQLNTEAFF
TRBV5-4	TRBJ2-3	14	CASSSPPGADTQYF
TRBV15	TRBJ2-3	18	CATSRDRTSGGVPDTQYF
TRBV29-1	TRBJ2-6	18	CSVLFADRIISGANVLAF
TRBV10-3	TRBJ2-7	15	CAISAPRGLTYEQYF
TRBV2	TRBJ2-3	17	CASGGAAGQGVGDTQYF
TRBV20-1	TRBJ1-5	13	CSAGQGINQPQHF
TRBV7-9	TRBJ2-3	15	CASSVTGGGTDTQYF
TRBV6-1	TRBJ2-7	16	CASSRVTGIGSYEQYF
TRBV6-1	TRBJ1-6	14	CASRKGRTNSPLHF
TRBV6-5	TRBJ1-5	15	CASSYYPTGNQPQHF
TRBV3-1	TRBJ1-4	17	CASSQERTGGLNEKLFF
TRBV20-1	TRBJ1-6	15	CSARDRRLNNSPLHF
TRBV15	TRBJ1-6	16	CATSRVRSSYNSPLHF
TRBV30	TRBJ1-2	15	CAWSVGASQNYGYTF
TRBV20-1	TRBJ2-5	15	CSARDMEVHQETQYF
TRBV28	TRBJ2-7	15	CASEGQVVLEHEQYF
TRBV7-2	TRBJ2-5	16	CASSPRSGGAGETQYF
TRBV7-3	TRBJ2-1	17	CASSLTLLAGGPHEQFF
TRBV10-3	TRBJ1-1	14	CAINRGQLNTEAFF
TRBV5-1	TRBJ1-5	15	CASSPRTGNNQPQHF
TRBV12-3/TRBV12-4	TRBJ2-2	13	CANKGANTGELFF
TRBV29-1	TRBJ2-1	12	CSAQTGGNEQFF
TRBV9	TRBJ2-1	15	CASSVGGTPSHEQFF
TRBV27	TRBJ1-1	12	CASRTGGTEAFF
TRBV10-3	TRBJ1-6	13	CAISEINNSPLHF
TRBV10-2	TRBJ2-7	16	CASSESWFIGYYEQYF
TRBV19	TRBJ2-1	12	CARPQEYNEQFF
TRBV7-2	TRBJ2-1	15	CASRLTGVTYNEQFF
TRBV15	TRBJ1-4	13	CATHRGYNEKLFF
TRBV10-3	TRBJ1-1	15	CAIRISDIMNTEAFF
TRBV20-1	TRBJ2-3	17	CSAPGLAGGPSTDTQYF
TRBV2	TRBJ2-1	13	CASSDESGYEQFF
TRBV27	TRBJ2-2	15	CASSFDLAVTGELFF
TRBV10-3	TRBJ1-2	16	CAISESAGRLAYGYTF
TRBV7-7	TRBJ2-7	15	CASSRPEASGYEQYF
TRBV7-9	TRBJ1-1	15	CASSLVSVPNTEAFF
TRBV6-2/TRBV6-3	TRBJ2-7	14	CASRIGGSSYEQYF
TRBV9	TRBJ2-7	15	CASSPRVGLDYEQYF
TRBV5-5	TRBJ1-1	16	CASSLPTTYSHTEAFF
TRBV4-2	TRBJ1-5	14	CASSPGQGDQPQHF
TRBV30	TRBJ2-1	15	CAWSPTGLAGGRMIF
TRBV6-6	TRBJ2-1	13	CASTGVSYNEQFF
TRBV12-3/TRBV12-4	TRBJ2-7	13	CASSLGTRREQYF
TRBV7-2	TRBJ1-4	15	CASSSGPKNNEKLFF
TRBV3-1	TRBJ2-1	15	CASRIEGDWHNEQFF
TRBV12-3/TRBV12-4	TRBJ2-2	18	CASRRGSGGLPHTGELFF
TRBV28	TRBJ1-5	13	CASSLGTYQPQHF
TRBV20-1	TRBJ1-5	14	CSAIEGGVNQPQHF
TRBV4-3	TRBJ2-3	14	CASSQERATDTQYF